This section outlines one T cell receptor (beta chain) sequence together with its context. Two consecutive negative NP/OP PCR tests, clearance, or resolved symptoms defined Cohort 3 recovery. The repertoire was sequenced with immunoSEQ multiplex PCR; TCRdb's copy has only in-frame clones and lacks some. In the table there are 300,000 to 400,000 clones, around 90% of which are singletons. The entry originates in a study of blood T cell repertoires in COVID-19. The overall study: COVID-19 samples, acute and convalescent, were from the United States, Italy and Spain.

V gave up 4 bases and J gave up 1 base; unmatched junction bases: 6. The CDR3 has 16 residues. Germline V gene sequence: CDR1 SGHRS, CDR2 YFSETQ. The J gene is TRBJ1-4, the V gene TRBV5-1, with 8 bases aligning to TRBD1. The clonotype originates from a man aged 55-75 years who had recovered from COVID-19. Source material: PBMCs or T cells enriched from blood (not recorded which). CDR3 coding DNA: TGCGCCAGCAGCACGACAGGGGCGGGAACTAATGAAAAACTGTTTTTT. Encoded protein: CASSTTGAGTNEKLFF. The full variable domain, completed using reference TRBV5-1 and TRBJ1-4, is KAGVTQTPRYLIKTRGQQVTLSCSPISGHRSVSWYQQTPGQGLQFLFEYFSETQRNKGNFPGRFSGRQFSNSRSEMNVSTLELGDSALYLCASSTTGAGTNEKLFFGSGTQLSVL.